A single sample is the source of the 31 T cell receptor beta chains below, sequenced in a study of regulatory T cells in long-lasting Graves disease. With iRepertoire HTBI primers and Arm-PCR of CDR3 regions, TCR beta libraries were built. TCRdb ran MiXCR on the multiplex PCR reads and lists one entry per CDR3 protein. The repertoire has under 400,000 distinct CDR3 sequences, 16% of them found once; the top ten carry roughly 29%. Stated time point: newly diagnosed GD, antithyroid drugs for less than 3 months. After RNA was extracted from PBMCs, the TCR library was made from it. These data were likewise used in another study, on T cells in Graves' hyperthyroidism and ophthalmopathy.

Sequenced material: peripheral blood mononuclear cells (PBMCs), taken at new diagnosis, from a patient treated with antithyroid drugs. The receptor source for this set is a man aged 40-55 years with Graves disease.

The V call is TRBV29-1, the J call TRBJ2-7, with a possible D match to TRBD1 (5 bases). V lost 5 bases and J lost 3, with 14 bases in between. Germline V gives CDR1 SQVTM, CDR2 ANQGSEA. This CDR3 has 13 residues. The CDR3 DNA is TGCAGCGTTTGTCCTACAGGAATCTACGAGCAGTACTTC. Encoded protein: CSVCPTGIYEQYF.

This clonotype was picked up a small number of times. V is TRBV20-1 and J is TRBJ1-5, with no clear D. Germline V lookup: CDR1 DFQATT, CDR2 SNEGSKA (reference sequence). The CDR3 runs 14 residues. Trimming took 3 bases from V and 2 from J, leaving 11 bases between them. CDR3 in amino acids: CSASAGLGNQPQHF. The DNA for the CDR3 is TGCAGTGCTAGCGCAGGCTTGGGCAATCAGCCCCAGCATTTT.

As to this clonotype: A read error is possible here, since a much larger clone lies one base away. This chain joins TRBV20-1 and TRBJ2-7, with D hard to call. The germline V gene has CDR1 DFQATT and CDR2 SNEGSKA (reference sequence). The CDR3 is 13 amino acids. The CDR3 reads CSARDRSTYERYF. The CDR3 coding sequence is TGCAGTGCTAGAGATCGGAGCACCTACGAGCGGTACTTC.

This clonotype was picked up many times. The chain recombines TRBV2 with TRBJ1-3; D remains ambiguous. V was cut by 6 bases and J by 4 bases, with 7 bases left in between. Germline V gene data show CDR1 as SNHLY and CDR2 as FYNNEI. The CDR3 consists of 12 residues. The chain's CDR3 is CASSLEGNTIYF. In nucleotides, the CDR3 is TGTGCCAGCAGCTTGGAGGGAAACACCATATATTTT.

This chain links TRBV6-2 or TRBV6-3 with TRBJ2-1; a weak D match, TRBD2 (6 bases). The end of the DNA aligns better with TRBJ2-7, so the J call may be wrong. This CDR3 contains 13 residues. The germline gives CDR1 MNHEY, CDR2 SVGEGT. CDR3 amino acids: CASSYPSGREQYF. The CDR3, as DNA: TGTGCCAGCAGTTACCCCTCAGGGAGGGAGCAGTACTTC.

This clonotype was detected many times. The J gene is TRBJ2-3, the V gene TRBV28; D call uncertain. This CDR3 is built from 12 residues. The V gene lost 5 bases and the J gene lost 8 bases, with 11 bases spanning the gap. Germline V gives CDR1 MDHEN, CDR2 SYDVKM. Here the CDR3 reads CASSPSLGTQYF. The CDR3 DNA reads TGTGCCAGCAGTCCTTCCCTGGGTACGCAGTATTTT.

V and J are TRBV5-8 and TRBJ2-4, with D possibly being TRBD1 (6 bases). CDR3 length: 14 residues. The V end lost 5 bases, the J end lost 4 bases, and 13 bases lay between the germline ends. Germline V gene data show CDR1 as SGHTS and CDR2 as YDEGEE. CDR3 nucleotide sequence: TGTGCCAGCAGTTCCGGGACACCTAAAAACATTCAGTACTTC. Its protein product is CASSSGTPKNIQYF.

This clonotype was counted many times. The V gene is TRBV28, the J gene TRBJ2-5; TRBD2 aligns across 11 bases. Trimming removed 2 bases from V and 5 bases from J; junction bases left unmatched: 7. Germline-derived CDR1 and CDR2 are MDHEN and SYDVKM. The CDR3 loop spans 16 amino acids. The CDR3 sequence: CASSLAISGGAETQYF. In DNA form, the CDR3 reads TGTGCCAGCAGTTTAGCGATTAGCGGGGGGGCGGAGACCCAGTACTTC.

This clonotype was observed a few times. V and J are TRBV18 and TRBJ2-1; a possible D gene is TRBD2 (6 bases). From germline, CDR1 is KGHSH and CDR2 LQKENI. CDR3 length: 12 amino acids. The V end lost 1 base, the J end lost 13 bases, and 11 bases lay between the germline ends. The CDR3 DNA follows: TGTGCCAGCTCACCACTGGGAGGAGTTCAGTTCTTC. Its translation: CASSPLGGVQFF.

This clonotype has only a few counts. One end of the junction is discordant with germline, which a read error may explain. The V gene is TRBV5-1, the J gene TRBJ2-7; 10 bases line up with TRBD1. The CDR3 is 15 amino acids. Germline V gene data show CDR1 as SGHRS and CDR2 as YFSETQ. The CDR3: CTSRLLNPGQGEQYF. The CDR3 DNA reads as TGCACCAGCAGGCTCCTCAACCCGGGACAGGGGGAGCAGTACTTC.

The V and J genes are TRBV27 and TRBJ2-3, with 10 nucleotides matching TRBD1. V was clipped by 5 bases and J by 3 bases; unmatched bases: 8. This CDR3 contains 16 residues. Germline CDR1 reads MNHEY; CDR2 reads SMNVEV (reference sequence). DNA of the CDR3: TGTGCCAGCAGTCCAGCCCGGACAGGGGGTACAGATACGCAGTATTTT. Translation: CASSPARTGGTDTQYF.

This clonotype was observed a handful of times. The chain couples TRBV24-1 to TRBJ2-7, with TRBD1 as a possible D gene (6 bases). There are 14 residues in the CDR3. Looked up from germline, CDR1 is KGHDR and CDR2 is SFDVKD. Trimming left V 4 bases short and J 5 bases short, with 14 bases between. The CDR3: CATSDSDRPDEQYF. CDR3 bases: TGTGCCACCAGTGACTCAGACAGGCCCGACGAGCAGTACTTC.

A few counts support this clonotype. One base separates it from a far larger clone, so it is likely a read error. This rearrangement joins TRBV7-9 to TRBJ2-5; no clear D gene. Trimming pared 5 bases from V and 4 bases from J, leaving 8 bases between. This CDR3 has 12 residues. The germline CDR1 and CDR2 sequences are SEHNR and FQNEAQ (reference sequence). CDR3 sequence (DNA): TGTGCCAGCAGCCGATATGGAGAGACCCAGTACTTC. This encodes CASSRYGETQYF. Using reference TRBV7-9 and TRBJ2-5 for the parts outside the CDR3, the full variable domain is DTGVSQNPRHKITKRGQNVTFRCDPISEHNRLYWYRQTLGQGPEFLTYFQNEAQLEKSRLLSDRFSAERPKGSFSTLEIQRTEQGDSAMYLCASSRYGETQYFGPGTRLLVL.

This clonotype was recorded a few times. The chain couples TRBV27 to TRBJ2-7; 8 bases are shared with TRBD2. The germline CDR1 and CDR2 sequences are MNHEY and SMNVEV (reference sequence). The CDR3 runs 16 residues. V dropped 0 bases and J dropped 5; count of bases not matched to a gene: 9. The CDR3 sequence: CASSLSRGAYLHEQYF. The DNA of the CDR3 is TGTGCCAGCAGTTTATCGCGGGGGGCGTATTTACACGAGCAGTACTTC.

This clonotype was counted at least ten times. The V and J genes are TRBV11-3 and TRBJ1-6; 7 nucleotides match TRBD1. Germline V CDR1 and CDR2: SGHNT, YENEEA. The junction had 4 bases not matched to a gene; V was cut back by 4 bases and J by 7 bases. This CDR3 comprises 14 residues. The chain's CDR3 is CASSSTGHNSPLHF. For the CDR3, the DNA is TGTGCCAGCAGCTCGACAGGGCACAATTCACCCCTCCACTTT.

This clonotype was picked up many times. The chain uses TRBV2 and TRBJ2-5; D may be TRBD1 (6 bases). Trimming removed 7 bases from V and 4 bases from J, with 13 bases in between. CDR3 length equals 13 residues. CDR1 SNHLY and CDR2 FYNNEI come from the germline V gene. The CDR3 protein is CASNTGIGETQYF. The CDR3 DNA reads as TGTGCCAGCAACACAGGGATAGGAGAGACCCAGTACTTC.

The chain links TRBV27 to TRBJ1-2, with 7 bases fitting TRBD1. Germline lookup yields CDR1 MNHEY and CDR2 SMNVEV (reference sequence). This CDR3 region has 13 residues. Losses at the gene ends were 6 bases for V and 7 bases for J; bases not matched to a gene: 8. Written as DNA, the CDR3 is TGTGCCAGCAGACCGGACAGGTTGGCTGGCTACACCTTC. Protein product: CASRPDRLAGYTF.

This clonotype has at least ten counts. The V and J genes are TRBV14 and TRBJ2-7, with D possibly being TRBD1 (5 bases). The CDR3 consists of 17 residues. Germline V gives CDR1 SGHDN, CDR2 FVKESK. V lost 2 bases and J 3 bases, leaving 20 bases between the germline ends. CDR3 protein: CASSQMEGRAAGYEQYF. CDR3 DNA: TGTGCCAGCAGCCAAATGGAAGGCAGGGCGGCCGGCTACGAGCAGTACTTC. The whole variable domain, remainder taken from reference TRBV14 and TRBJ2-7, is EAGVTQFPSHSVIEKGQTVTLRCDPISGHDNLYWYRRVMGKEIKFLLHFVKESKQDESGMPNNRFLAERTGGTYSTLKVQPAELEDSGVYFCASSQMEGRAAGYEQYFGPGTRLTVT.

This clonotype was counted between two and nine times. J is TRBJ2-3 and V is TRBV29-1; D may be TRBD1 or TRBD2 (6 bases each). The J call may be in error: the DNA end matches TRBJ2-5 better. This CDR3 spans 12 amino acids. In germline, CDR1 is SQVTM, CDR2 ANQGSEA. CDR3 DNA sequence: TGCAGCGTTGATGGGGGGCTGGAGACCCAGTACTTC. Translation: CSVDGGLETQYF.

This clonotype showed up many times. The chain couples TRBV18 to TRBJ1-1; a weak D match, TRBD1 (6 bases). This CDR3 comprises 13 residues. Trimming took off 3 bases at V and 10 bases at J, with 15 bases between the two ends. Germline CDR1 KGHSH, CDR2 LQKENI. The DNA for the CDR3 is TGTGCCAGCTCACCGTCTCAGGGGTGGGGAGCTTTCTTT. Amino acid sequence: CASSPSQGWGAFF.

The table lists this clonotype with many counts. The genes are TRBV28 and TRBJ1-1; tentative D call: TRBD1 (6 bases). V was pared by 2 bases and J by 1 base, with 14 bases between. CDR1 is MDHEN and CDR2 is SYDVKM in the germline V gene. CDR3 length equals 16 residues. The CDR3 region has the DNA TGTGCCAGCAGTTTACCCTTAGGGGGGGGGAACACTGAAGCTTTCTTT. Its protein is CASSLPLGGGNTEAFF. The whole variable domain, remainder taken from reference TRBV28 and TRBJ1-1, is DVKVTQSSRYLVKRTGEKVFLECVQDMDHENMFWYRQDPGLGLRLIYFSYDVKMKEKGDIPEGYSVSREKKERFSLILESASTNQTSMYLCASSLPLGGGNTEAFFGQGTRLTVV.

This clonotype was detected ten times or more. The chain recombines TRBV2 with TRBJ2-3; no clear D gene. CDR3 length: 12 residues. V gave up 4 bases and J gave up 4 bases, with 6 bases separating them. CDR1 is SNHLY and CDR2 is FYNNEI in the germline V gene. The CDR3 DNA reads TGTGCCAGCAGTGTTGGGGCAGATACGCAGTATTTT. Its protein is CASSVGADTQYF.

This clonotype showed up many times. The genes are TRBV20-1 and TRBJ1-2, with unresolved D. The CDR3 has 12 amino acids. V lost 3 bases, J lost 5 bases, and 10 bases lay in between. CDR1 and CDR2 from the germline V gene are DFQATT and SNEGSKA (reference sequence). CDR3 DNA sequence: TGCAGTGCTAGTCTCCCGGGTTATGGCTACACCTTC. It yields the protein CSASLPGYGYTF.

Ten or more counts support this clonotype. The CDR3 is CSATRNRLSEQYF. DNA of the CDR3: TGCAGTGCTACTCGAAACAGGCTTTCTGAGCAGTACTTC. This chain joins TRBV20-1 and TRBJ2-7; possibly TRBD1 for D (5 bases). Trimming left V 4 bases short and J 7 bases short, with 17 bases between. Germline CDR1 and CDR2: DFQATT and SNEGSKA (reference sequence). There are 13 residues in the CDR3.

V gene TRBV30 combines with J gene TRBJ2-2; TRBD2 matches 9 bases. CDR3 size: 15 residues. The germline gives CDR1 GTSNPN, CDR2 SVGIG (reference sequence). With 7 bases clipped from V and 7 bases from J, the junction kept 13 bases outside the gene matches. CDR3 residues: CAFNGRGGRGGELFF. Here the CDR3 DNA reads TGTGCCTTCAACGGGCGGGGGGGCCGCGGCGGGGAGCTGTTTTTT.

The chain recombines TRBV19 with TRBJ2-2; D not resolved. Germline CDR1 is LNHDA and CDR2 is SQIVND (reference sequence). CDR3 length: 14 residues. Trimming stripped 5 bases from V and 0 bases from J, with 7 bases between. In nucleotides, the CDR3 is TGTGCCAGTAGTTACAGCGCGAACACCGGGGAGCTGTTTTTT. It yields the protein CASSYSANTGELFF.

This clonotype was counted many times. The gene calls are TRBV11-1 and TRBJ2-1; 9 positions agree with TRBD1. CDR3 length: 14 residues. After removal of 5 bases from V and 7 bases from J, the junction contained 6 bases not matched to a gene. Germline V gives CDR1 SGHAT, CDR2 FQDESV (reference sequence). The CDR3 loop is CASSLSGTGNEQFF. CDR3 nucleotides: TGTGCCAGCAGCCTCTCCGGGACAGGGAATGAGCAGTTCTTC.

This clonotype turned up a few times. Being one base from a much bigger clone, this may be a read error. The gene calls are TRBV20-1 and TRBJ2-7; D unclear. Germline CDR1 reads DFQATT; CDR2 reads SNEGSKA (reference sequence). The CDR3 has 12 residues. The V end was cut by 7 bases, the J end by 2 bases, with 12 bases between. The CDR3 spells CSDPPGPYEQYF. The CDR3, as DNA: TGCAGTGATCCACCGGGCCCCTACGAGCAGTACTTC.

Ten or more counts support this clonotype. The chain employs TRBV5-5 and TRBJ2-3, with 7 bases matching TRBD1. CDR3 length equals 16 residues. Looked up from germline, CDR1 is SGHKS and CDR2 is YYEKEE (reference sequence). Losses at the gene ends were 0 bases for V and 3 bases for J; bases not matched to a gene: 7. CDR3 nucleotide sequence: TGTGCCAGCAGCTTGGTAGGGGGCCGGAGGACAGATACGCAGTATTTT. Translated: CASSLVGGRRTDTQYF. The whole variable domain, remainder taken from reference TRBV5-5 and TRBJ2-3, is DAGVTQSPTHLIKTRGQQVTLRCSPISGHKSVSWYQQVLGQGPQFIFQYYEKEERGRGNFPDRFSARQFPNYSSELNVNALLLGDSALYLCASSLVGGRRTDTQYFGPGTRLTVL.

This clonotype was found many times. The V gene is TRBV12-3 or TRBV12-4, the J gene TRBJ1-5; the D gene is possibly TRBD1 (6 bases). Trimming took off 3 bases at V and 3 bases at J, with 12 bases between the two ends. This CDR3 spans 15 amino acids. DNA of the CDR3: TGTGCCAGCAGTTTTAGACAGGCTAACAATCAGCCCCAGCATTTT. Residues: CASSFRQANNQPQHF.

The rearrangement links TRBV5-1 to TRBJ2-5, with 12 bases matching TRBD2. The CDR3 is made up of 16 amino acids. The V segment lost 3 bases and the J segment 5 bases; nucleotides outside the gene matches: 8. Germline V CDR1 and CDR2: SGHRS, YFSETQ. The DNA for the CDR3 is TGCGCCAGCAGCTCACCTAGCGGGGGGGCACGGGAGACCCAGTACTTC. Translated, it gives CASSSPSGGARETQYF.